These 8 T cell receptor beta chains originate from one sample sequenced in a study of CD8 T cell repertoires and HIV-1 epitope variants. Assay: immunoSEQ multiplex PCR; the TCRdb copy retains only in-frame clones and omits some. Of more than 4,000 clones in the sample, about 66% were seen once. No antigen is known for these receptors. The sample taken for sequencing was cultured CD8+ T cells derived from PBMCs. The receptors come from a male donor with HIV.

V is TRBV4-1 and J is TRBJ2-7; 15 bases match TRBD2. V trimming: 3 bases; J trimming: 0 bases; junction bases outside the gene matches: 6. This CDR3 region has 18 residues. The germline gives CDR1 MGHRA, CDR2 YSYEKL. Here the CDR3 DNA reads TGCGCCAGCAGCCATGGGACTAGCGGGAGGCACCCCTCCTACGAGCAGTACTTC. It codes for CASSHGTSGRHPSYEQYF.

The V and J genes are TRBV5-1 and TRBJ2-1; D is possibly TRBD2 (6 bases). The CDR3 extends over 15 amino acids. The germline gives CDR1 SGHRS, CDR2 YFSETQ. Trimming removed 1 base at V and 3 bases at J, with 11 bases between. CDR3: CASSLSGSDYNEQFF. In DNA, the CDR3 is TGCGCCAGCAGCTTGTCCGGGAGTGACTACAATGAGCAGTTCTTC.

The chain recombines TRBV7-6 with TRBJ2-7, with a tentative D call TRBD1 (6 bases). The germline gives CDR1 SGHVS, CDR2 FNYEAQ. The CDR3 covers 14 residues. Trimming shortened V by 5 bases and J by 4 bases, and 15 bases separated the two germline ends. CDR3 sequence: CASSLRGTGYEQYF. In nucleotides, the CDR3 is TGTGCCAGCAGCCTCAGGGGAACGGGGTACGAGCAGTACTTC.

The chain combines TRBV7-9 with TRBJ1-4; tentative D call: TRBD1 (5 bases). The V gene's germline CDR1 is SEHNR and CDR2 FQNEAQ (reference sequence). V was clipped by 5 bases and J by 1 base, with 14 bases between them. This CDR3 has 16 residues. The CDR3 sequence is CASSRISGRTNEKLFF. CDR3 nucleotide sequence: TGTGCCAGCAGCCGTATCTCGGGGCGAACTAATGAAAAACTGTTTTTT.

The chain employs TRBV28 and TRBJ2-3; the D is unclear. The CDR3 consists of 14 residues. Trimming shortened V by 5 bases and J by 5 bases, and 14 bases separated the two germline ends. CDR1 is MDHEN, CDR2 SYDVKM, per germline. CDR3 nucleotide sequence: TGTGCCAGCAGTCGCCTCCTAAGGTTAGATACGCAGTATTTT. Amino acid sequence: CASSRLLRLDTQYF. Looking up the rest from reference TRBV28 and TRBJ2-3 gives the full variable domain: DVKVTQSSRYLVKRTGEKVFLECVQDMDHENMFWYRQDPGLGLRLIYFSYDVKMKEKGDIPEGYSVSREKKERFSLILESASTNQTSMYLCASSRLLRLDTQYFGPGTRLTVL.

This clone was observed a handful of times. The chain uses TRBV30 and TRBJ1-3; D is uncertain. CDR3 length equals 15 residues. V shed 0 bases and J shed 0 bases, with 9 bases lying between them. The germline gives CDR1 GTSNPN, CDR2 SVGIG (reference sequence). The CDR3 coding sequence is TGTGCCTGGAGTGTAGACTCCAGCTCTGGAAACACCATATATTTT. Translating gives CAWSVDSSSGNTIYF.

The CDR3 DNA is TGTGCCAGCAGCTTAGAGGGCAGGGGGAACGACGAGCAGTACTTC. This encodes CASSLEGRGNDEQYF. The chain uses TRBV7-8 and TRBJ2-5; 7 nucleotides agree with TRBD1. The end of the DNA is better explained by TRBJ2-7, so the J call may be wrong. The CDR3 is 15 amino acids. Looked up from germline, CDR1 is SGHVS and CDR2 is FQNEAQ.

V gene TRBV27 combines with J gene TRBJ2-1, with 11 bases aligning to TRBD2. The junction had 9 bases not matched to a gene; V was cut back by 5 bases and J by 6 bases. Germline CDR1 reads MNHEY; CDR2 reads SMNVEV (reference sequence). This CDR3 has 16 residues. This CDR3 is CASSPFDSGGGNEQFF. CDR3 nucleotides: TGTGCCAGCAGTCCATTCGATAGCGGGGGGGGCAATGAGCAGTTCTTC.